Given below is one TCR beta chain in context. Germline-derived CDR1 and CDR2 are SGHRS and YFSETQ. The CDR3 is made up of 15 amino acids. J was trimmed by 8 bases and V by 3 bases; bases with no gene match: 5. The sample comes from a study of blood T cell repertoires in COVID-19. Study information: Some COVID-19 samples were acute and others convalescent; all came from the United States, Italy and Spain.

Sequencing was performed with immunoSEQ multiplex PCR; in TCRdb, only in-frame clones are kept and a portion is missing. The sample carries 200,000 to 300,000 clones, 85% to 90% recorded once. This clonotype originated in a woman aged 40 to 50 who had recovered from COVID-19. The sample was peripheral blood. V and J are TRBV5-1 and TRBJ2-1; 13 positions agree with TRBD2. Written as DNA, the CDR3 is TGCGCCAGCAGCTGGACTAGCGGGAGCGTCTATGAGCAGTTCTTC. Residues: CASSWTSGSVYEQFF.